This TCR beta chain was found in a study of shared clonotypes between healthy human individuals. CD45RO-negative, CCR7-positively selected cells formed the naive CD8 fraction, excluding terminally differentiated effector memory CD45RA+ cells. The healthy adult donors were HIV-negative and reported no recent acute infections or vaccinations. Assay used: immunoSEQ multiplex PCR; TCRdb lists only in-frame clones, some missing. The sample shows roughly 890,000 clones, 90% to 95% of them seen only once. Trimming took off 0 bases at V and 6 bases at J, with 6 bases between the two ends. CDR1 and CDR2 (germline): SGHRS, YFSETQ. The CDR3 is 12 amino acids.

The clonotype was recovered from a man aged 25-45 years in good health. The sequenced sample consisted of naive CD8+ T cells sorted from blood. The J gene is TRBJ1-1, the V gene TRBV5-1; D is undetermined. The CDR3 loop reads CASSLVTAEAFF. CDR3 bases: TGCGCCAGCAGCTTGGTAACGGCTGAAGCTTTCTTT.